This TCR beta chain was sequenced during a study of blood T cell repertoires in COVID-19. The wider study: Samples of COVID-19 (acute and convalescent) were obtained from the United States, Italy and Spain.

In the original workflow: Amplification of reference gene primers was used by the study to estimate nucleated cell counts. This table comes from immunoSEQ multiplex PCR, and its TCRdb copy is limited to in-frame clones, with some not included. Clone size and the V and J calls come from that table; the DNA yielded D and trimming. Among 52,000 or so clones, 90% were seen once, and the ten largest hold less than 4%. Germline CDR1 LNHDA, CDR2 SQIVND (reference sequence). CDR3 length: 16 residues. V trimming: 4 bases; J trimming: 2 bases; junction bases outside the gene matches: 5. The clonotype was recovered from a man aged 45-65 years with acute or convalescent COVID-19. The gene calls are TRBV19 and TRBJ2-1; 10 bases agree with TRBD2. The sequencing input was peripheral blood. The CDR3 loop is CASSTQLAGTYNEQFF. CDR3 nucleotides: TGTGCCAGTAGTACTCAACTAGCGGGGACCTACAATGAGCAGTTCTTC.